This TCR beta chain is from a study of cytomegalovirus exposure and HLA in healthy donors. Points from the study as a whole: Association of a missense DCLRE1C variant with TCR beta V- and J-gene trimming was reported in a later analysis.

PCR primers comprised 60 Vbeta and 13 Jbeta primers. Using immunoSEQ multiplex PCR, the repertoire was profiled, and TCRdb retains in-frame clones only, with some absent. The sample shows around 130,000 clones, 81% of them seen only once. Germline loops: CDR1 LNHDA, CDR2 SQIVND (reference sequence). V was trimmed by 3 bases and J by 8 bases, leaving 19 bases between them. The CDR3 length is 16 residues. Of note for this clone: The target antigen is unknown.

This receptor was taken from a man younger than 35 in good health and CMV-seronegative. The rearrangement joins TRBV19 to TRBJ1-4; tentative D call: TRBD1 (5 bases). The sample taken for sequencing was PBMCs. CDR3 nucleotide sequence: TGTGCCAGTAGTATGGGAAGGGGCGCCCCTCGGGAAAAACTGTTTTTT. Protein product: CASSMGRGAPREKLFF.